The 25 T cell receptor beta chains in this list originate from one sample, sequenced in a study of blood T cell repertoires in COVID-19. Clones were sequenced by immunoSEQ multiplex PCR, and TCRdb holds only the in-frame ones, with some missing. The data hold tens of thousands of clones, with roughly 71% observed a single time. Specimen: peripheral blood. The origin of the receptors is a woman between 50 and 59 years old with active or convalescent COVID-19.

This chain uses TRBV27 with TRBJ2-1; D might be TRBD2 (5 bases). Germline-derived CDR1 and CDR2 are MNHEY and SMNVEV (reference sequence). The ends were cut back, 10 bases at V and 2 bases at J, with 15 bases in the middle. The CDR3 consists of 14 residues. The CDR3 region has the DNA TGTGCCACGGCGTGGGAGTCCCCCTACAATGAGCAGTTCTTC. Protein product: CATAWESPYNEQFF.

A single count supports this clone. The chain recombines TRBV19 with TRBJ1-2, with no clear D. Trimming stripped 10 bases from V and 4 bases from J, with 19 bases between. CDR1 is LNHDA and CDR2 is SQIVND in the germline V gene (reference sequence). This CDR3 is 14 amino acids long. The CDR3 nucleotides read TGTGCCACCTCAAGACCCCCCCCGGGCTATGGCTACACCTTC. Protein sequence: CATSRPPPGYGYTF.

This CDR3 is CASSSGTLSGSSYNEQFF. The CDR3 DNA is TGTGCCAGCAGCTCTGGGACATTGAGCGGTAGCTCCTACAATGAGCAGTTCTTC. The chain has TRBV5-4 and TRBJ2-1; tentative D call: TRBD1 (6 bases). The CDR3 length is 18 residues. The germline V gene encodes CDR1 SGHNT and CDR2 YYREEE (reference sequence). Trimming left V 3 bases short and J 0 bases short, with 19 bases between.

The chain carries TRBV25-1 and TRBJ2-3, with D perhaps TRBD2 (5 bases). Germline lookup yields CDR1 MGHDK and CDR2 SYGVNS. There are 16 residues in the CDR3. Trimming removed 2 bases at V and 4 bases at J, with 16 bases between. For the CDR3, the DNA is TGTGCCAGCAGTGAACGACCGGGGATCGGGCCAGATACGCAGTATTTT. Its translation is CASSERPGIGPDTQYF. The complete variable domain, with remaining parts taken from reference TRBV25-1 and TRBJ2-3, reads EADIYQTPRYLVIGTGKKITLECSQTMGHDKMYWYQQDPGMELHLIHYSYGVNSTEKGDLSSESTVSRIRTEHFPLTLESARPSHTSQYLCASSERPGIGPDTQYFGPGTRLTVL.

The DNA of the CDR3 is TGTGCCACCAGTGATACTCCCGGGACAGGGGTTTATGGCTACACCTTC. Its translation is CATSDTPGTGVYGYTF. This chain connects TRBV24-1 to TRBJ1-2, with 10 nucleotides matching TRBD1. Looked up from germline, CDR1 is KGHDR and CDR2 is SFDVKD. The CDR3 is 16 amino acids. Unmatched junction bases numbered 8, after V lost 3 bases and J lost 5 bases.

V is TRBV7-3 and J is TRBJ2-3; TRBD2 might be the D (6 bases). Germline CDR1 SGHTA, CDR2 FQGTGA. CDR3 size: 16 residues. V was pared by 1 base and J by 3 bases, with 14 bases between. The CDR3 sequence is CASSLSPSGLTDTQYF. In DNA, the CDR3 is TGTGCCAGCAGCTTAAGTCCGAGCGGGCTTACAGATACGCAGTATTTT.

This sequence joins TRBV5-4 and TRBJ1-1, with TRBD1 matching over 8 bases. Losses at the gene ends were 4 bases for V and 2 bases for J; bases not matched to a gene: 4. Per the germline V gene, CDR1 is SGHNT and CDR2 is YYREEE (reference sequence). This CDR3 region has 14 residues. Here the CDR3 DNA reads TGTGCCAGCAGCCTCACAGGGGGAAACACTGAAGCTTTCTTT. This sequence encodes CASSLTGGNTEAFF.

The rearrangement uses TRBV5-6 and TRBJ1-2, with TRBD1 matching over 7 bases. Trimming took 0 bases from V and 8 from J; bases not matched to a gene: 7. This CDR3 is 14 amino acids long. The germline CDR1 and CDR2 sequences are SGHDT and YYEEEE. CDR3 sequence: CASSLGQGARGYTF. CDR3 coding DNA: TGTGCCAGCAGCTTGGGACAGGGCGCGAGGGGCTACACCTTC.

This sequence joins TRBV10-3 and TRBJ2-3, with 10 bases lining up with TRBD2. CDR1 is ENHRY and CDR2 is SYGVKD in the germline V gene. This CDR3 contains 15 residues. The CDR3 spells CSHGASGRGLDTQYF. The CDR3 DNA follows: TGTTCTCACGGGGCTAGCGGGAGAGGGTTAGATACGCAGTATTTT.

The chain recombines TRBV4-3 with TRBJ2-3; D possibly corresponds to TRBD1 (6 bases). V gave up 0 bases and J gave up 6 bases, with 10 bases separating them. From germline, CDR1 is LGHNA and CDR2 YSLEER. The CDR3 loop spans 14 amino acids. For the CDR3, the DNA is TGCGCCAGCAGCCAAGAGGGGGCCGGGGATACGCAGTATTTT. Translating gives CASSQEGAGDTQYF.

The chain employs TRBV18 and TRBJ1-1; 9 bases match TRBD1. Unmatched junction bases numbered 5, after V lost 0 bases and J lost 3 bases. This CDR3 contains 16 residues. CDR1 is KGHSH, CDR2 LQKENI, per germline. CDR3 nucleotide sequence: TGTGCCAGCTCACCACCGAGAGACAGGGGGTACACTGAAGCTTTCTTT. Translated: CASSPPRDRGYTEAFF.

This clone was observed many times. The chain combines TRBV6-2 or TRBV6-3 with TRBJ1-5, with D perhaps TRBD1 (5 bases). Trimming took off 2 bases at V and 5 bases at J, with 16 bases between the two ends. The germline gives CDR1 MNHEY, CDR2 SVGEGT. The CDR3 sequence is 16 residues long. Here the CDR3 DNA reads TGTGCCAGCAGTTACATGGGGCGCGTTGAGGATCAGCCCCAGCATTTT. Amino acids: CASSYMGRVEDQPQHF.

V gene TRBV5-4 combines with J gene TRBJ2-4; 8 bases match TRBD2. Losses at the gene ends were 4 bases for V and 8 bases for J; bases not matched to a gene: 8. Per the germline V gene, CDR1 is SGHNT and CDR2 is YYREEE (reference sequence). The CDR3 loop spans 14 amino acids. In DNA form, the CDR3 reads TGTGCCAGCAGCGTAGCGGGGTCTGGCGACATTCAGTACTTC. Its protein is CASSVAGSGDIQYF.

The chain couples TRBV5-6 to TRBJ2-2, with D unclear. Per germline, CDR1 SGHDT and CDR2 YYEEEE. The V end was cut by 2 bases, the J end by 8 bases, with 10 bases between. CDR3 size: 13 residues. The CDR3 bases are TGTGCCAGCAGCTTCCCGGGTAGGGGGGAGCTGTTTTTT. Translation: CASSFPGRGELFF.

J is TRBJ2-1 and V is TRBV6-1; no definite D call. The V gene lost 5 bases and the J gene lost 8 bases, with 10 bases spanning the gap. The germline CDR1 and CDR2 sequences are MNHNS and SASEGT. The CDR3 consists of 12 residues. The CDR3 nucleotides are TGTGCCAGCAGTTCCCCTGAGGATGAGCAGTTCTTC. Its protein product is CASSSPEDEQFF.

This clone was found a few times. The CDR3 here is CASSARVTSQPQHF. The CDR3 nucleotides are TGTGCCAGCAGTGCCAGGGTAACCAGTCAGCCCCAGCATTTT. The rearrangement joins TRBV6-4 to TRBJ1-5; D is possibly TRBD1 (5 bases). The CDR3 contains 14 residues. Germline-derived CDR1 and CDR2 are MRHNA and SNTAGT. V lost 4 bases to trimming and J lost 6 bases, with 13 bases between them.

This clone has only a few counts. The rearrangement links TRBV6-4 to TRBJ2-1; TRBD1 agrees at 9 bases. Trimming took 4 bases from V and 4 from J; bases not matched to a gene: 2. Germline values: CDR1 MRHNA, CDR2 SNTAGT. The CDR3 is 14 amino acids. CDR3 in DNA: TGTGCCAGCAGTGGGGACAGGGATTACAATGAGCAGTTCTTC. Its protein is CASSGDRDYNEQFF.

CDR3 DNA: TGTGCCAGTAGTAGAGGGACAGGGGGGTATGGCTACACCTTC. Amino acids: CASSRGTGGYGYTF. The chain is built from TRBV19 and TRBJ1-2, with 11 positions matching TRBD1. The CDR3 runs to 14 residues. Per germline, CDR1 LNHDA and CDR2 SQIVND (reference sequence). Losses at the gene ends were 4 bases for V and 5 bases for J; bases not matched to a gene: 3.

The chain links TRBV28 to TRBJ1-2, with 7 positions matching TRBD1. The CDR3 spans 12 residues. The germline V gene encodes CDR1 MDHEN and CDR2 SYDVKM. V lost 6 bases to trimming and J lost 8 bases; unmatched junction nucleotides: 6. The CDR3 protein is CASSLQGRGYTF. The CDR3 coding sequence is TGTGCCAGCAGCCTACAGGGGAGAGGCTACACCTTC.

This chain joins TRBV21-1 and TRBJ2-2; TRBD2, the table's D call, lacks a check against the DNA. TRBV21-1 is annotated as a pseudogene. The CDR3 consists of 20 residues. CDR3 nucleotide sequence: TGTGCCAGCAGCTTTCTAGCGGGAGGGACTAGGCTGCGGGGCACCGGGGAGCTGTTTTTT. Protein: CASSFLAGGTRLRGTGELFF.

V and J are TRBV18 and TRBJ2-7; 9 bases align to TRBD2. Germline trimming cut 6 bases from V and 3 bases from J; bases unmatched to any gene: 9. The CDR3 has 15 amino acids. Per the germline V gene, CDR1 is KGHSH and CDR2 is LQKENI. The CDR3 sequence: CASSPTLAGVYEQYF. The CDR3 nucleotides read TGTGCCAGCTCGCCAACACTAGCGGGCGTCTACGAGCAGTACTTC.

The gene calls are TRBV15 and TRBJ2-4; 12 bases map to TRBD2. V gave up 5 bases and J gave up 0 bases; unmatched junction bases: 11. The CDR3 sequence is 19 residues long. The V gene's germline CDR1 is LNHNV and CDR2 YYDKDF (reference sequence). The CDR3 coding sequence is TGTGCCACCAGCCTTGATGGACTAGCGGGAACTCTAGCCAAAAACATTCAGTACTTC. Amino acids: CATSLDGLAGTLAKNIQYF.

The V gene is TRBV11-3, the J gene TRBJ2-1, with D maybe TRBD1 (6 bases). V was clipped by 5 bases and J by 10 bases, with 12 bases between them. The CDR3 has 12 residues. The germline gives CDR1 SGHNT, CDR2 YENEEA. The CDR3 here is CASSPEGDEQFF. The CDR3, as DNA: TGTGCCAGCAGCCCTGAGGGGGACGAGCAGTTCTTC.

V is TRBV28 and J is TRBJ2-7; D might be TRBD2 (6 bases). Looked up from germline, CDR1 is MDHEN and CDR2 is SYDVKM. The CDR3 loop spans 14 amino acids. The V end was cut by 9 bases, the J end by 7 bases, with 22 bases between. CDR3 bases: TGTGCCAGTACCACCGGAGGGAGTAAGCGGGAGCAGTACTTC. It yields the protein CASTTGGSKREQYF.

With respect to this clone: Other DNA sequences in this sample translate to the same CDR3. V usage is TRBV6-1 and J usage is TRBJ2-1; possible D gene TRBD1, 5 bases. Trimming pared 0 bases from V and 1 base from J, leaving 7 bases between. The CDR3 is made up of 15 amino acids. Germline V lookup: CDR1 MNHNS, CDR2 SASEGT. The CDR3 DNA reads TGTGCCAGCAGTGAAGCAGGGGTGTCCTACAATGAGCAGTTCTTC. Its translation is CASSEAGVSYNEQFF.